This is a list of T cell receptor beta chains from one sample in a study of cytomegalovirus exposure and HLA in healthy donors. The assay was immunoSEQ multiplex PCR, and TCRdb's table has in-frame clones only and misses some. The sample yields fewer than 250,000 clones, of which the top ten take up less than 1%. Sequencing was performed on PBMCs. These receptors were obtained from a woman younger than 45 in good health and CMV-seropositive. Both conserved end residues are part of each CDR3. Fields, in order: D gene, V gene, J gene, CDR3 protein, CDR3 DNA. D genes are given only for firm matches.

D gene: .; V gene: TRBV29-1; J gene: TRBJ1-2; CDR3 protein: CSVVNVLDSNGYTF; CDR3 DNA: TGCAGCGTTGTTAATGTTTTGGACAGTAATGGCTACACCTTC
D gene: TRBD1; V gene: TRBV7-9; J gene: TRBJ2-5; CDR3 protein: CASSLGAWTGETETQYF; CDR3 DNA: TGTGCCAGCAGCTTAGGGGCTTGGACAGGGGAAACGGAGACCCAGTACTTC
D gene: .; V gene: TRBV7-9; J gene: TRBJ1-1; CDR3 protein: CASSLGIQGMGLDTEAFF; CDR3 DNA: TGTGCCAGCAGCTTAGGTATACAGGGCATGGGCCTGGACACTGAAGCTTTCTTT
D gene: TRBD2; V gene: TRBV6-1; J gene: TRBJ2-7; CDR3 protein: CASSGQNGGGHSVYEQYF; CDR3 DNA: TGTGCCAGCAGTGGCCAAAACGGGGGGGGTCATAGTGTATACGAGCAGTACTTC
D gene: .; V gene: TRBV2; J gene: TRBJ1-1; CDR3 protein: CASRGDINTEAFF; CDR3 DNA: TGTGCCAGCAGGGGCGACATTAACACTGAAGCTTTCTTT
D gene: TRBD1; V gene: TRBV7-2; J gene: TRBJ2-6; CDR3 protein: CASSPTGGSGANVLTF; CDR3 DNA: TGTGCCAGCAGCCCGACAGGGGGCTCTGGGGCCAACGTCCTGACTTTC
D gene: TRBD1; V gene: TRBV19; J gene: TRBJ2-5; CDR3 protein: CASSGTVQETQYF; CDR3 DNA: TGTGCCAGTAGCGGGACAGTCCAAGAGACCCAGTACTTC
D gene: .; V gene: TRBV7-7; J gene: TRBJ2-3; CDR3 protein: CASSGSGVADTQYF; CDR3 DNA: TGTGCCAGCAGCGGATCAGGGGTAGCAGATACGCAGTATTTT
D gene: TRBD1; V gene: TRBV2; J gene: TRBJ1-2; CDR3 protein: CASSTTGGSGYTF; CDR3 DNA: TGTGCCAGCAGCACGACAGGGGGCTCTGGCTACACCTTC
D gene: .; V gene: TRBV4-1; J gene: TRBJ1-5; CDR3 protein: CASSRGPDRGGGINQPQHF; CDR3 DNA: TGCGCCAGCAGCCGCGGTCCGGACCGTGGAGGTGGTATAAATCAGCCCCAGCATTTT
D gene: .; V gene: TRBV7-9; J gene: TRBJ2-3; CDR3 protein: CASSLVSGTDTQYF; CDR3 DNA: TGTGCCAGCAGCTTAGTTTCAGGGACAGATACGCAGTATTTT
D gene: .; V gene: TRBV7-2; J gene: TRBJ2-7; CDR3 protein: CASSPSAYEQYF; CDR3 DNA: TGTGCCAGCAGCCCCAGCGCCTACGAGCAGTACTTC
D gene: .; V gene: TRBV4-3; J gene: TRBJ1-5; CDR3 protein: CASSPKAGGNQPQHF; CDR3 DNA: TGCGCCAGCAGCCCCAAGGCAGGGGGCAATCAGCCCCAGCATTTT
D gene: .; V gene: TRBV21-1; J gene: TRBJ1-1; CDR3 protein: CASSNGGPGQEIMNTEAFF; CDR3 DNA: TGTGCCAGCAGCAATGGAGGCCCCGGACAGGAGATAATGAACACTGAAGCTTTCTTT
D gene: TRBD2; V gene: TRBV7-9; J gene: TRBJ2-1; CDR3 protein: CASSFGTSGSEQFF; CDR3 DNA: TGTGCCAGCAGCTTTGGGACTAGCGGCTCGGAGCAGTTCTTC
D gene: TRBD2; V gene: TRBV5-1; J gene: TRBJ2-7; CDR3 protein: CASSLGGGGWTSGRRGHEQYF; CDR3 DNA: TGCGCCAGCAGCTTGGGAGGTGGGGGATGGACTAGCGGGAGAAGGGGCCACGAGCAGTACTTC
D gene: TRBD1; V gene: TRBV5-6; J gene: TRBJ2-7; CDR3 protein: CASSPDRGEQYF; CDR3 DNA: TGTGCCAGCAGCCCGGACAGGGGCGAGCAGTACTTC
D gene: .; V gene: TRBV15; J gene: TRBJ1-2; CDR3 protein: CATSPPEGNYGYTF; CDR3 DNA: TGTGCCACCAGCCCCCCCGAGGGTAACTATGGCTACACCTTC
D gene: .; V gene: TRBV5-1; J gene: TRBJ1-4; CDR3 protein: CASSSEGRGDEKLFF; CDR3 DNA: TGCGCCAGCAGCTCCGAGGGCAGGGGAGATGAAAAACTGTTTTTT
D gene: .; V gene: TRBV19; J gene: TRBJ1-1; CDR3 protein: CASSSTGGNTEAFF; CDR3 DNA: TGTGCCAGTAGTTCGACAGGTGGGAACACTGAAGCTTTCTTT
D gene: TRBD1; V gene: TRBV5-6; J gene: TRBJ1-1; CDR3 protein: CASSLVDRPPNTEAFF; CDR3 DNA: TGTGCCAGCAGCTTGGTGGACAGGCCCCCCAACACTGAAGCTTTCTTT
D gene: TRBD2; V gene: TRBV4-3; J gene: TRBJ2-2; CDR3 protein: CASNIERDNTGELFF; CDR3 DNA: TGCGCCAGCAATATCGAGCGGGATAACACCGGGGAGCTGTTTTTT
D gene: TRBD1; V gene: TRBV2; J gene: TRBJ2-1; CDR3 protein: CASRGTGGGYNEQFF; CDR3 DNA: TGTGCCAGCAGGGGGACAGGGGGCGGATACAATGAGCAGTTCTTC
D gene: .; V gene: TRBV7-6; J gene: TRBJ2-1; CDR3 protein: CASSGFSPYNEQFF; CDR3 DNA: TGTGCCAGCTCAGGGTTCAGCCCCTACAATGAGCAGTTCTTC
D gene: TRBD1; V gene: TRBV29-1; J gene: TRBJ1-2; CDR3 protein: CSVEDRAGYTF; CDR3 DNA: TGCAGCGTGGAGGACAGGGCGGGCTACACCTTC
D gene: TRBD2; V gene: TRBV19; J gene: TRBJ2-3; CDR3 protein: CASTPGTSGFTDTQYF; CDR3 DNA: TGTGCCAGTACCCCCGGGACTAGCGGATTCACAGATACGCAGTATTTT
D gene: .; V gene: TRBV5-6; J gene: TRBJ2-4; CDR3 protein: CASSLLAGTSGNIQYF; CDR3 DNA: TGTGCCAGCAGCTTGTTGGCAGGTACTAGTGGGAACATTCAGTACTTC
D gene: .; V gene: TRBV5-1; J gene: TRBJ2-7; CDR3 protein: CASSLGGGKIHEQYF; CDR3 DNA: TGCGCCAGCAGCTTGGGGGGGGGCAAAATCCACGAGCAGTACTTC
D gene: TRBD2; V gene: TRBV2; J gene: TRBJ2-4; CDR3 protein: CASSVPGLAGVNIQYF; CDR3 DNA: TGTGCCAGCAGTGTACCGGGACTAGCGGGTGTCAACATTCAGTACTTC
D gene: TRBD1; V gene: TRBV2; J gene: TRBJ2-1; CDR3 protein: CASSKIQGAGYNEQFF; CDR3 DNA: TGTGCCAGCAGTAAAATCCAGGGGGCGGGCTACAATGAGCAGTTCTTC
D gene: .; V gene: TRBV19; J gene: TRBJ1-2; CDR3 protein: CASKRGDYGYTF; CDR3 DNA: TGTGCCAGTAAACGCGGAGACTATGGCTACACCTTC
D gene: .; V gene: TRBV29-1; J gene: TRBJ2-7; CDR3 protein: CSVGRVSYEQYF; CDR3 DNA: TGCAGCGTTGGCAGGGTCTCCTACGAGCAGTACTTC
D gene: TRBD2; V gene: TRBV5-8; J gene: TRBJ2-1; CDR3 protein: CASSAGLALGNEQFF; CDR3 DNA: TGTGCCAGCAGCGCGGGACTAGCGTTAGGCAATGAGCAGTTCTTC
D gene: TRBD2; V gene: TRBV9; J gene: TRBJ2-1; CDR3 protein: CASSSRLAGGPGNEQFF; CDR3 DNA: TGTGCCAGCAGCTCTCGACTAGCGGGAGGGCCCGGGAATGAGCAGTTCTTC
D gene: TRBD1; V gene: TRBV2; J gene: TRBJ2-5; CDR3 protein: CASSGLRDSPQYF; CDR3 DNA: TGTGCCAGCAGTGGACTCAGGGACAGCCCCCAGTACTTC
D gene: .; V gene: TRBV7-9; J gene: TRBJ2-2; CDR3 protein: CASKKGEGKGTGELFF; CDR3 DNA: TGTGCCAGCAAGAAAGGGGAAGGGAAGGGCACCGGGGAGCTGTTTTTT
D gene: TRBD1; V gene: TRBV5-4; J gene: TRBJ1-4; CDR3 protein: CASSTSGGTNEKLFF; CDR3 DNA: TGTGCCAGCAGCACTTCAGGGGGAACTAATGAAAAACTGTTTTTT
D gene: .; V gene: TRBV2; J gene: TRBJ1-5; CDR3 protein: CASSERSSVNQPQHF; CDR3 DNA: TGTGCCAGCAGTGAACGGTCCAGCGTCAATCAGCCCCAGCATTTT
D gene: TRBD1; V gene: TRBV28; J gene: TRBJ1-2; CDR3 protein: CASSQGTGRDYGYTF; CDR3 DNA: TGTGCCAGCTCCCAAGGGACAGGGAGGGACTATGGCTACACCTTC
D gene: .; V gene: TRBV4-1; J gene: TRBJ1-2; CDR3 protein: CASSQDRVNYGYTF; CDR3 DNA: TGCGCCAGCAGCCAAGACAGGGTTAACTATGGCTACACCTTC
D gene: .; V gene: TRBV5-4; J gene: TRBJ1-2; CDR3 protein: CASSLDQGGYTF; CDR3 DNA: TGTGCCAGCAGCTTGGATCAGGGCGGCTACACCTTC
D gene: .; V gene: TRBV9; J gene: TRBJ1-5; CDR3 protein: CASSVGGVPQPQHF; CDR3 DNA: TGTGCCAGCAGCGTAGGGGGGGTTCCTCAGCCCCAGCATTTT
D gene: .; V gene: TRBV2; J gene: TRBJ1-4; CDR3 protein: CASSVRQLNEKLFF; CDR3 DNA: TGTGCCAGCAGTGTGAGACAGCTTAATGAAAAACTGTTTTTT
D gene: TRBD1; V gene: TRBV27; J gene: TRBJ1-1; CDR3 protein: CASSQQGTDTEAFF; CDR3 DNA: TGTGCCAGCAGTCAACAGGGGACGGACACTGAAGCTTTCTTT
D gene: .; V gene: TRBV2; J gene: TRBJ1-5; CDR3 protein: CASSAGFNQPQHF; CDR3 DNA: TGTGCCAGCAGTGCAGGGTTTAATCAGCCCCAGCATTTT
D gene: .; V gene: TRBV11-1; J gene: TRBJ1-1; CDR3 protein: CASSPGGRVNTEAFF; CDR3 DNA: TGTGCCAGCAGCCCAGGCGGCAGGGTGAACACTGAAGCTTTCTTT
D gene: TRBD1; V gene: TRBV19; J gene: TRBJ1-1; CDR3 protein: CASRIRGRRVDTEAFF; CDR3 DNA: TGTGCCAGTAGGATAAGGGGGCGCCGAGTTGACACTGAAGCTTTCTTT
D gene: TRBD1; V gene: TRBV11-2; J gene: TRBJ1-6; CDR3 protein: CASSTSGTENSPLHF; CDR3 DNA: TGTGCCAGCAGCACTTCCGGGACAGAAAATTCACCCCTCCACTTT
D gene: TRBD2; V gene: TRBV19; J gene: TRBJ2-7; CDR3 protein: CASSKVAGGPYEQYF; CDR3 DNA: TGTGCCAGTAGTAAGGTAGCGGGAGGGCCCTACGAGCAGTACTTC
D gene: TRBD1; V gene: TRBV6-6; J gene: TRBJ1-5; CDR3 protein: CASSPGTDSNQPQHF; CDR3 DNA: TGTGCCAGCAGCCCCGGGACAGATAGCAATCAGCCCCAGCATTTT
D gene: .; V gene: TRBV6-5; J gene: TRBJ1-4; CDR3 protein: CAPPSGSSCEKLFF; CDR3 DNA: TGTGCCCCGCCTTCGGGTAGTTCGTGTGAAAAACTGTTTTTT